This T cell receptor beta chain was obtained from a study of control samples from healthy donors and cancer patients. Some clones are missing from TCRdb's copy, which holds only in-frame ones; the method was immunoSEQ multiplex PCR. The sample has some 150,000 clones; less than 95% are singletons. V was clipped by 3 bases and J by 14 bases, with 17 bases between them. The CDR3 covers 14 residues. CDR1 SGHTA and CDR2 FQGNSA come from the germline V gene. This TCR was sampled from a man aged 18-30 years in good health. The rearrangement links TRBV7-2 to TRBJ1-6; D not certain. The sample comprised blood. Written as DNA, the CDR3 is TGTGCCAGCAGCTTCGCGGACCTTCCAGGCGCCCTCCACTTT. This codes for CASSFADLPGALHF. The variable domain in full, with the rest retrieved from reference TRBV7-2 and TRBJ1-6, is GAGVSQSPSNKVTEKGKDVELRCDPISGHTALYWYRQSLGQGLEFLIYFQGNSAPDKSGLPSDRFSAERTGGSVSTLTIQRTQQEDSAVYLCASSFADLPGALHFGNGTRLTVT.